Following are 22 T cell receptor beta chains from one sample sequenced in a study of shared clonotypes between healthy human individuals. Produced via immunoSEQ multiplex PCR; TCRdb's table is partial and in-frame only. Found here are some 630,000 clones, more than 70% of them singletons; the top ten hold approximately 1.8%. Input material: memory CD4+ T cells sorted from blood. Subset noted: CD45RA-negative fraction. The receptors were sampled from a woman aged 25 to 39 in good health.

This chain links TRBV27 with TRBJ2-1; D is possibly TRBD1 (6 bases). The CDR3 has 17 residues. With 5 bases removed from V and 0 bases from J, the gap between germline ends came to 17 bases. Germline-derived CDR1 and CDR2 are MNHEY and SMNVEV (reference sequence). The CDR3: CASSLRAGTSSYNEQFF. As DNA, the CDR3 is TGTGCCAGCAGTCTCCGGGCAGGGACAAGCTCCTACAATGAGCAGTTCTTC.

V usage is TRBV30 and J usage is TRBJ1-5; weak D call: TRBD1 (5 bases). In germline, CDR1 is GTSNPN, CDR2 SVGIG (reference sequence). CDR3 length equals 15 residues. V was pared by 2 bases and J by 4 bases, with 15 bases between. Written as DNA, the CDR3 is TGTGCCTGGAGTCACGGCGGGACTCCGAATCAGCCCCAGCATTTT. This encodes CAWSHGGTPNQPQHF.

The count of this clone is one. The V gene is TRBV2, the J gene TRBJ1-4; D may be TRBD1 (6 bases). CDR1 is SNHLY, CDR2 FYNNEI, per germline. The CDR3 has 16 amino acids. V lost 5 bases to trimming and J lost 8 bases, with 21 bases between them. CDR3 in DNA: TGTGCCAGCAGTCTACGCTTGACAGGAGCCATCGAAAAACTGTTTTTT. Translating gives CASSLRLTGAIEKLFF.

The chain couples TRBV9 to TRBJ2-3, with D unclear. V dropped 1 base and J dropped 6 bases, with 9 bases sitting between them. CDR1 is SGDLS, CDR2 YYNGEE, per germline. CDR3 length: 13 amino acids. The CDR3 nucleotides read TGTGCCAGCAGCGTATCGTTCCGGGATACGCAGTATTTT. It codes for CASSVSFRDTQYF.

The V and J genes are TRBV4-2 and TRBJ2-5, with D tentatively TRBD1 (5 bases). This CDR3 spans 16 amino acids. Germline V gene data show CDR1 as LGHNA and CDR2 as YNFKEQ. The ends were cut back, 0 bases at V and 4 bases at J, with 15 bases in the middle. CDR3 residues: CASSQDRRRVGETQYF. CDR3 DNA sequence: TGTGCCAGCAGCCAAGATCGGCGCAGGGTGGGAGAGACCCAGTACTTC.

The chain joins TRBV9 to TRBJ2-1, with 7 bases aligning to TRBD2. Germline V CDR1 and CDR2: SGDLS, YYNGEE. The CDR3 covers 17 residues. The trim removed 4 bases at V and 5 bases at J, leaving 15 bases unmatched. This CDR3 is CASSPGLIPAGDNEQFF. The CDR3 nucleotides are TGTGCCAGCAGCCCGGGACTAATCCCCGCGGGGGACAATGAGCAGTTCTTC.

The V and J genes are TRBV18 and TRBJ2-1; D might be TRBD1 (6 bases). This CDR3 comprises 16 residues. The V gene lost 2 bases and the J gene lost 6 bases, with 17 bases spanning the gap. Germline CDR1 KGHSH, CDR2 LQKENI. For the CDR3, the DNA is TGTGCCAGCTCACCAGTTGACAGGTCCCCCTCCAATGAGCAGTTCTTC. Translation gives CASSPVDRSPSNEQFF.

The chain employs TRBV5-1 and TRBJ2-3; TRBD2 might be the D (6 bases). Trimming removed 0 bases from V and 2 bases from J, with 19 bases in between. The CDR3 consists of 18 residues. Germline V gives CDR1 SGHRS, CDR2 YFSETQ. CDR3 protein: CASSLGRGPTLTTDTQYF. The CDR3 DNA follows: TGCGCCAGCAGCTTGGGGAGGGGACCGACATTAACCACAGATACGCAGTATTTT.

The rearrangement joins TRBV18 to TRBJ1-5; possible D gene TRBD1, 5 bases. With 4 bases removed from V and 5 bases from J, the gap between germline ends came to 9 bases. Germline CDR1 reads KGHSH; CDR2 reads LQKENI. This CDR3 is 13 amino acids long. CDR3 in DNA: TGTGCCAGCTCACAATCAGGGTATCAGCCCCAGCATTTT. As protein: CASSQSGYQPQHF.

The gene calls are TRBV7-9 and TRBJ2-5; 7 bases agree with TRBD2. From germline, CDR1 is SEHNR and CDR2 FQNEAQ (reference sequence). The CDR3 is made up of 14 amino acids. V shed 2 bases and J 5 bases; nucleotides not matched to a gene: 5. The CDR3: CASSLMAGDETQYF. In nucleotides, the CDR3 is TGTGCCAGCAGCTTAATGGCGGGAGATGAGACCCAGTACTTC.

The rearrangement links TRBV30 to TRBJ1-3; no firm D call. Deletions cut 1 base from V and 0 bases from J, with 7 bases between. The V gene's germline CDR1 is GTSNPN and CDR2 SVGIG (reference sequence). The CDR3 runs to 14 residues. The CDR3 here is CAWSGVFSGNTIYF. CDR3 coding DNA: TGTGCCTGGAGTGGGGTGTTCTCTGGAAACACCATATATTTT.

The chain uses TRBV28 and TRBJ1-4; D is possibly TRBD1 (6 bases). CDR3 length: 14 amino acids. Trimming stripped 10 bases from V and 3 bases from J, with 15 bases between. Germline V gives CDR1 MDHEN, CDR2 SYDVKM. CDR3 loop: CATRTGQANEKLFF. CDR3 sequence (DNA): TGTGCCACCCGTACAGGGCAAGCTAATGAAAAACTGTTTTTT.

About this clone: The sample carries other DNA sequences with the same CDR3. This CDR3 is CASSPEGGNQPQHF. The CDR3 DNA is TGTGCCAGCTCCCCCGAGGGCGGCAATCAGCCCCAGCATTTT. The chain carries TRBV18 and TRBJ1-5, with D unresolved. The germline V gene has CDR1 KGHSH and CDR2 LQKENI. V dropped 6 bases and J dropped 2 bases, with 11 bases sitting between them. The CDR3 contains 14 residues. Using reference TRBV18 and TRBJ1-5 for the parts outside the CDR3, the full variable domain is NAGVMQNPRHLVRRRGQEARLRCSPMKGHSHVYWYRQLPEEGLKFMVYLQKENIIDESGMPKERFSAEFPKEGPSILRIQQVVRGDSAAYFCASSPEGGNQPQHFGDGTRLSIL.

Notes on this clone: It may be a read error: a sequence one base away is much more abundant. This same CDR3 is encoded by further DNA sequences in the sample. This rearrangement joins TRBV7-8 to TRBJ2-1; 7 positions agree with TRBD2. The CDR3 length is 15 residues. Germline V gives CDR1 SGHVS, CDR2 FQNEAQ. J gave up 0 bases and V 5 bases, and 4 bases lay outside the gene matches. Here the CDR3 DNA reads TGTGCCAGCAGCCCACAGCGGGACTCCTACAATGAGCAGTTCTTC. It translates to CASSPQRDSYNEQFF.

The chain uses TRBV19 and TRBJ2-2; perhaps TRBD1 as D (5 bases). The CDR3 totals 13 residues. Germline V gene data show CDR1 as LNHDA and CDR2 as SQIVND (reference sequence). V shed 6 bases and J shed 6 bases, with 11 bases lying between them. As DNA, the CDR3 is TGTGCCAGTAGCCCAGGGATTTCCGGGGAGCTGTTTTTT. Translation gives CASSPGISGELFF.

The V call is TRBV5-6, the J call TRBJ2-3; no definite D call. In germline, CDR1 is SGHDT, CDR2 YYEEEE. V was pared by 2 bases and J by 2 bases, with 6 bases between. The CDR3 is 13 amino acids. CDR3 amino acids: CASSLGDTDTQYF. DNA for the CDR3: TGTGCCAGCAGCTTAGGCGACACAGATACGCAGTATTTT.

The J gene is TRBJ2-7, the V gene TRBV28, with 9 bases matching TRBD1. The CDR3 sequence is 15 residues long. Germline loops: CDR1 MDHEN, CDR2 SYDVKM. After removal of 2 bases from V and 1 base from J, the junction contained 3 bases not matched to a gene. DNA for the CDR3: TGTGCCAGCAGTTTAGGGGACAGGGTGTCCTACGAGCAGTACTTC. Encoded protein: CASSLGDRVSYEQYF.

This chain joins TRBV5-1 and TRBJ2-1, with D maybe TRBD2 (6 bases). V was trimmed by 0 bases and J by 3 bases, leaving 10 bases between them. Germline CDR1 SGHRS, CDR2 YFSETQ. CDR3 size: 15 residues. The chain's CDR3 is CASSLASGLYNEQFF. DNA of the CDR3: TGCGCCAGCAGCTTGGCCAGCGGGCTCTACAATGAGCAGTTCTTC.

CDR3 sequence (DNA): TGTGCCAGCAGTTACAGGGTCGAATCCTACTACGAGCAGTACTTC. It translates to CASSYRVESYYEQYF. V gene TRBV6-6 combines with J gene TRBJ2-7; D gene ambiguous. From germline, CDR1 is MNHNY and CDR2 SVGAGI (reference sequence). V lost 2 bases, J lost 3 bases, and 14 bases lay in between. This CDR3 comprises 15 residues.

The chain has TRBV30 and TRBJ2-2; 7 bases are shared with TRBD1. CDR1 is GTSNPN and CDR2 is SVGIG in the germline V gene (reference sequence). The CDR3 contains 13 residues. V shed 5 bases and J 4 bases; nucleotides not matched to a gene: 4. CDR3 nucleotides: TGTGCCTGGCGACAGGGTAGCACCGGGGAGCTGTTTTTT. Protein product: CAWRQGSTGELFF.

This clone was picked up one time. This chain uses TRBV7-8 with TRBJ1-2; no firm D call. Germline V CDR1 and CDR2: SGHVS, FQNEAQ. Trimming removed 1 base at V and 2 bases at J, with 8 bases between. This CDR3 contains 14 residues. CDR3 protein: CASSLVPNNYGYTF. CDR3 in DNA: TGTGCCAGCAGCTTAGTACCGAACAACTATGGCTACACCTTC. The full variable domain, rest sourced from reference TRBV7-8 and TRBJ1-2, is GAGVSQSPRYKVAKRGQDVALRCDPISGHVSLFWYQQALGQGPEFLTYFQNEAQLDKSGLPSDRFFAERPEGSVSTLKIQRTQQEDSAVYLCASSLVPNNYGYTFGSGTRLTVV.

This rearrangement joins TRBV11-2 to TRBJ2-5; a weak D match, TRBD2 (6 bases). V dropped 5 bases and J dropped 2 bases, with 15 bases sitting between them. Per the germline V gene, CDR1 is SGHAT and CDR2 is FQNNGV. CDR3 size: 15 residues. The CDR3 reads CASSPMGTPQETQYF. The CDR3 nucleotides are TGTGCCAGCAGCCCGATGGGGACTCCACAAGAGACCCAGTACTTC.